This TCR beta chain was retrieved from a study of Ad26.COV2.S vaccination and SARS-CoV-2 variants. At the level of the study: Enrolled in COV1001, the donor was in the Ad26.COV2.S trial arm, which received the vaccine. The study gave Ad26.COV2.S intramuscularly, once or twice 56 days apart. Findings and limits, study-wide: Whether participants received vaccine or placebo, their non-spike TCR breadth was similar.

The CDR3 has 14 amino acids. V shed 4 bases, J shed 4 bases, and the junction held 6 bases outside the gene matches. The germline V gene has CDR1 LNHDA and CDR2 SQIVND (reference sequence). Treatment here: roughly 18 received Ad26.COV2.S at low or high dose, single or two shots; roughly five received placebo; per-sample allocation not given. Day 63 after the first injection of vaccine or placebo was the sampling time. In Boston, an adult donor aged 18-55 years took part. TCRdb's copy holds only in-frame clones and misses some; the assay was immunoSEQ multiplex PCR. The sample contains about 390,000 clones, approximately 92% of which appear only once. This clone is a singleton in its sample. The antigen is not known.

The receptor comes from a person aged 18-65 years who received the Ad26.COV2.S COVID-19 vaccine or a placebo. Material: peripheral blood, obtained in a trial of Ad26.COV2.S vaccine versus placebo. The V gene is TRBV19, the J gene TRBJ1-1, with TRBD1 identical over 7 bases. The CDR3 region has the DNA TGTGCCAGTAGTACCAGGGGGTTAGGCACTGAAGCTTTCTTT. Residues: CASSTRGLGTEAFF.